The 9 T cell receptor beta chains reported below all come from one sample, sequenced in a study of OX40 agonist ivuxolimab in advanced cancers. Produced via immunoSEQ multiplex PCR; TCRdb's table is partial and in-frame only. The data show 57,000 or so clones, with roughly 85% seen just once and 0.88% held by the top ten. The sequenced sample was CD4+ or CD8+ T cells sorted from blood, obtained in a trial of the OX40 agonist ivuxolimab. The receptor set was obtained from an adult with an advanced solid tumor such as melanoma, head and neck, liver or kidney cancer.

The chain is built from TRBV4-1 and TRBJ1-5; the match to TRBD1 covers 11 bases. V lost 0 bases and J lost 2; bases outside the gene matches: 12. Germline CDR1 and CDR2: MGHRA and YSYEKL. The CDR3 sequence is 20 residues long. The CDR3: CASSQDESGTGGRGNQPQHF. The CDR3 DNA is TGCGCCAGCAGCCAAGACGAATCCGGGACAGGGGGTCGGGGCAATCAGCCCCAGCATTTT.

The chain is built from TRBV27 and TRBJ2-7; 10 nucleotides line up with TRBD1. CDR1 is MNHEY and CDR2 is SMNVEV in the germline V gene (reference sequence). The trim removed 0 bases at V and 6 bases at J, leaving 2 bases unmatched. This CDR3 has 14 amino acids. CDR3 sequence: CASSLSGTGVEQYF. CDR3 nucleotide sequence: TGTGCCAGCAGTTTATCCGGGACAGGGGTCGAGCAGTACTTC.

CDR3 sequence reads: CASSLAGQGAGDTQYF. CDR3 bases: TGCGCCAGCAGCTTGGCGGGACAGGGGGCCGGAGATACGCAGTATTTT. The chain recombines TRBV5-1 with TRBJ2-3, with TRBD1 matching 12 bases. The CDR3 runs 16 residues. Germline V lookup: CDR1 SGHRS, CDR2 YFSETQ. V dropped 0 bases and J dropped 5; count of bases not matched to a gene: 4.

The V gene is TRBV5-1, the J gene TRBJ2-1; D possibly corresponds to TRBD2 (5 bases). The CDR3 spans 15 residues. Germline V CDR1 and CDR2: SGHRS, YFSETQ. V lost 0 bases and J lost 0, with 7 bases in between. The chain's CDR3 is CASSLVGSSYNEQFF. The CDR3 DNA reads TGCGCCAGCAGCTTGGTGGGGAGCTCCTACAATGAGCAGTTCTTC.

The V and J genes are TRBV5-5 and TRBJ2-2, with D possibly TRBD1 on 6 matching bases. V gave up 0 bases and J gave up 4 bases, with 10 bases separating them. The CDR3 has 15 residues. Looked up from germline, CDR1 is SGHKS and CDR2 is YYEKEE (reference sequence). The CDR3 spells CASSLADRSTGELFF. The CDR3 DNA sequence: TGTGCCAGCAGCTTGGCCGACAGGAGCACCGGGGAGCTGTTTTTT.

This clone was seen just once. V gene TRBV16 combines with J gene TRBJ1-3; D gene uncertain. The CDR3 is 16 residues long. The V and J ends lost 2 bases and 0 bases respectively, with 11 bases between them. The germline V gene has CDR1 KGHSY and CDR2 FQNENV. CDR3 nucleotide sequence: TGTGCCAGCAGCCAAGCAAAGCCCAGCTCTGGAAACACCATATATTTT. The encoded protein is CASSQAKPSSGNTIYF.

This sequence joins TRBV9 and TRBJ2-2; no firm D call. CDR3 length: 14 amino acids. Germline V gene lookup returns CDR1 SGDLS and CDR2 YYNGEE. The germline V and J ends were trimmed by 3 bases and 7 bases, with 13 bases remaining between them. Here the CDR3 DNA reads TGTGCCAGCAGCGCTGACATGCCCGGCGGGGAGCTGTTTTTT. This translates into CASSADMPGGELFF.

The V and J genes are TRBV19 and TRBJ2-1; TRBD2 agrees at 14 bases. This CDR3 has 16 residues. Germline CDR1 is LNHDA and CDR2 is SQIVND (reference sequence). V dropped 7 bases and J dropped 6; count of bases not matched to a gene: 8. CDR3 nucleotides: TGTGCCAGTACTCAAGGGACTAGCGGGAGTCTCAATGAGCAGTTCTTC. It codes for CASTQGTSGSLNEQFF. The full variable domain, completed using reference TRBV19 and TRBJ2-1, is DGGITQSPKYLFRKEGQNVTLSCEQNLNHDAMYWYRQDPGQGLRLIYYSQIVNDFQKGDIAEGYSVSREKKESFPLTVTSAQKNPTAFYLCASTQGTSGSLNEQFFGPGTRLTVL.

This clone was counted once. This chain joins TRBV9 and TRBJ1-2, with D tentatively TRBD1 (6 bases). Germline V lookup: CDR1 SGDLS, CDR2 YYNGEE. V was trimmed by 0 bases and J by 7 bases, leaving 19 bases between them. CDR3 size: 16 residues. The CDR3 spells CASSVATASGGSGYTF. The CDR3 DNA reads TGTGCCAGCAGCGTAGCTACGGCGTCTGGGGGCTCTGGCTACACCTTC.